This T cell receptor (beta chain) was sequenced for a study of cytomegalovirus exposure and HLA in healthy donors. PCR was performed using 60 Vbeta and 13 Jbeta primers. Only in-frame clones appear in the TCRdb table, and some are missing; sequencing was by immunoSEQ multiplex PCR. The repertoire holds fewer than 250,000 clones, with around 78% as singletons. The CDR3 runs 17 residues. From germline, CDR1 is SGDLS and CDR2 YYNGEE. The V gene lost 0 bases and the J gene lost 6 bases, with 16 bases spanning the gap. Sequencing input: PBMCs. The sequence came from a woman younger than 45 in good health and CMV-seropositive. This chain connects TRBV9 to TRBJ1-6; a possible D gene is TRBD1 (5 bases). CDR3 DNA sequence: TGTGCCAGCAGCGTAGAACCTGTTGGGACTGTTAATTCACCCCTCCACTTT. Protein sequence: CASSVEPVGTVNSPLHF. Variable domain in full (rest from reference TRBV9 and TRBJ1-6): DSGVTQTPKHLITATGQRVTLRCSPRSGDLSVYWYQQSLDQGLQFLIQYYNGEERAKGNILERFSAQQFPDLHSELNLSSLELGDSALYFCASSVEPVGTVNSPLHFGNGTRLTVT.